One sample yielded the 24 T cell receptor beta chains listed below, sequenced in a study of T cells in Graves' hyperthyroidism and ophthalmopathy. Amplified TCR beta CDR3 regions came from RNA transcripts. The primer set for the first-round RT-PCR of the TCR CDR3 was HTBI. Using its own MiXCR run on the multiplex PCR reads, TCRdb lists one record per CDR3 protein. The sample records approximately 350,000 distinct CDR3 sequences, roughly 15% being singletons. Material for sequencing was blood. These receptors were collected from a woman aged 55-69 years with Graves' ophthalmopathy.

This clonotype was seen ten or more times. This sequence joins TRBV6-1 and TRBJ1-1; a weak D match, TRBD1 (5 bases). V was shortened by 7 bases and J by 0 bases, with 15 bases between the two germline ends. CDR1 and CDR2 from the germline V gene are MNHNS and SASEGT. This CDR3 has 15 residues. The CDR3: CASTSTGTVNTEAFF. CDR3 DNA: TGTGCCAGCACCTCTACCGGGACCGTGAACACTGAAGCTTTCTTT.

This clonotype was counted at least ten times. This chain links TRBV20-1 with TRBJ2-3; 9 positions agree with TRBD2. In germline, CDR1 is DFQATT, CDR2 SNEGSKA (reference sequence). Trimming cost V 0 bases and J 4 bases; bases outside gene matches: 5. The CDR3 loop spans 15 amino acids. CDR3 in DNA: TGCAGTGCTAGAGATCCTGGCGGGAGGGCAGATACGCAGTATTTT. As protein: CSARDPGGRADTQYF.

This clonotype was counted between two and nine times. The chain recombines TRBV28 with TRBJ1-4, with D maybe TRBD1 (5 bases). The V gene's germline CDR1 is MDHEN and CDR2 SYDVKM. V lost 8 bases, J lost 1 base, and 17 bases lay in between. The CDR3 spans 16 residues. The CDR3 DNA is TGTGCCAGCGAAGGAGGGGCTGCCTTAACTAATGAAAAACTGTTTTTT. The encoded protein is CASEGGAALTNEKLFF.

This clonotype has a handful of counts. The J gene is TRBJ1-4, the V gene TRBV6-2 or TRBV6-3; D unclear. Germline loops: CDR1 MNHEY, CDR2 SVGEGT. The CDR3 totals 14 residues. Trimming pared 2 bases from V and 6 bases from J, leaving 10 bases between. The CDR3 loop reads CASSYRELDEKLFF. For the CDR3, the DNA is TGTGCCAGCAGTTACAGGGAACTCGATGAAAAACTGTTTTTT.

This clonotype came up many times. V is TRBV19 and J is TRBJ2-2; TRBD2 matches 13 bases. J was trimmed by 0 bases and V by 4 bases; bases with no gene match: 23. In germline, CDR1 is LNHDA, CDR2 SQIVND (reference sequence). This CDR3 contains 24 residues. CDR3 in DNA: TGTGCCAGTAGTACTTATGGCCTGACAGTCCCGGGACTAGCGGGACCCTCGAACACCGGGGAGCTGTTTTTT. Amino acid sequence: CASSTYGLTVPGLAGPSNTGELFF.

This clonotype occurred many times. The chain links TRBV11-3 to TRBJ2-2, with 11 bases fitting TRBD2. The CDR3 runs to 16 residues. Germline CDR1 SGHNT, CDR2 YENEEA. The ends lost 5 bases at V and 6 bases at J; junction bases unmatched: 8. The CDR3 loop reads CASSPSLAGVSGELFF. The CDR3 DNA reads TGTGCCAGCAGCCCCTCACTAGCGGGAGTTTCCGGGGAGCTGTTTTTT.

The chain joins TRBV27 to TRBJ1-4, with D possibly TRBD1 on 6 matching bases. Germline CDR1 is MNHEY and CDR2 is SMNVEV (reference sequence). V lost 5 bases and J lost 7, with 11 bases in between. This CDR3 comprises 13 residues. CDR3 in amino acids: CASSARGGEKLFF. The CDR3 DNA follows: TGTGCCAGCAGTGCCAGGGGCGGTGAAAAACTGTTTTTT.

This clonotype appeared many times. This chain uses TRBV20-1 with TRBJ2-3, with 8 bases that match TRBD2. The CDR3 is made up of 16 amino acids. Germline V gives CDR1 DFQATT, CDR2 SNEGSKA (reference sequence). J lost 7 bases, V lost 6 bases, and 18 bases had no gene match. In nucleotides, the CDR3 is TGCAGTGCCGGAGGCGGGAGCGGTGTTAGCGGGAATACGCAGTATTTT. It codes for CSAGGGSGVSGNTQYF.

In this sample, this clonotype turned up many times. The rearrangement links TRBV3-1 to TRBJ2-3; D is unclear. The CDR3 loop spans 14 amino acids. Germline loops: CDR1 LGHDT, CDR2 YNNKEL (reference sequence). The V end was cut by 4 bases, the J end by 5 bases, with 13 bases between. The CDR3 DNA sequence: TGTGCCAGCAGCCGTAGGGTCTCGGAAGATACGCAGTATTTT. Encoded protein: CASSRRVSEDTQYF.

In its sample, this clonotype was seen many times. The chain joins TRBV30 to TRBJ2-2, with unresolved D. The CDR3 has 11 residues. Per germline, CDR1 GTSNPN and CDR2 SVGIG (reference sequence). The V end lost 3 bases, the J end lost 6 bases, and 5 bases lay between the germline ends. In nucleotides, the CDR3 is TGTGCCTGGAGGCCGGCCGGGGAGCTGTTTTTT. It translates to CAWRPAGELFF. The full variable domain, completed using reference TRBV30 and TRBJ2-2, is SQTIHQWPATLVQPVGSPLSLECTVEGTSNPNLYWYRQAAGRGLQLLFYSVGIGQISSEVPQNLSASRPQDRQFILSSKKLLLSDSGFYLCAWRPAGELFFGEGSRLTVL.

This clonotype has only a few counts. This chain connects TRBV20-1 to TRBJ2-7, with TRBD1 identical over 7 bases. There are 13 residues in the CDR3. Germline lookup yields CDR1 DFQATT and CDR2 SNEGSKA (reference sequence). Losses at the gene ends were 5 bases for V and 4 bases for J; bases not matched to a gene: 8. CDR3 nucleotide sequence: TGCAGTGCTCCACGGACAGGAGGATACGAGCAGTACTTC. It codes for CSAPRTGGYEQYF.

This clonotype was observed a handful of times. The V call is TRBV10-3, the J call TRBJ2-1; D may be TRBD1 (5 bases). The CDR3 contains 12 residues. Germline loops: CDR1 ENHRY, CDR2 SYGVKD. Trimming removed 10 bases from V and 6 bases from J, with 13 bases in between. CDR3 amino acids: CASTKGPNEQFF. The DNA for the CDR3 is TGTGCCAGCACTAAGGGGCCCAATGAGCAGTTCTTC.

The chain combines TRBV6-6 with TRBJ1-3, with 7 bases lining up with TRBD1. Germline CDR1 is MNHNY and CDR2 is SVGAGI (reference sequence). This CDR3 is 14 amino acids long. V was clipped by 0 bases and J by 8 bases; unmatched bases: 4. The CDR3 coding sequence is TGTGCCAGCAGTTACTCGACAGGGTGGGACACCATATATTTT. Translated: CASSYSTGWDTIYF.

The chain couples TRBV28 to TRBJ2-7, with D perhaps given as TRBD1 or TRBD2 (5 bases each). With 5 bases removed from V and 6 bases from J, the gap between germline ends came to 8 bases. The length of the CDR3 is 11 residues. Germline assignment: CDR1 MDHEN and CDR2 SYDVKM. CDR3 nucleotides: TGTGCCAGCAGTGGGGGACGCGAGCAGTACTTC. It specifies CASSGGREQYF.

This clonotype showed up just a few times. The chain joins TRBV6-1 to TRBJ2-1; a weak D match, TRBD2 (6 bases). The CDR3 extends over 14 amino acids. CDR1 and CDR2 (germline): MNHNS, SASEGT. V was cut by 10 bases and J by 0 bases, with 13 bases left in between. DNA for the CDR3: TGTGCCACGAACCGGGACTTCTCCTACAATGAGCAGTTCTTC. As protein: CATNRDFSYNEQFF.

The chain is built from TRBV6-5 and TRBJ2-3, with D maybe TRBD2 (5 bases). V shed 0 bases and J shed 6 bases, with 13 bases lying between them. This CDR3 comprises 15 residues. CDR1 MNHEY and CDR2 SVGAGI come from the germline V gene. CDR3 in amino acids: CASSYSFARTDTQYF. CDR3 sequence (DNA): TGTGCCAGCAGTTACTCGTTTGCCCGGACTGATACGCAGTATTTT.

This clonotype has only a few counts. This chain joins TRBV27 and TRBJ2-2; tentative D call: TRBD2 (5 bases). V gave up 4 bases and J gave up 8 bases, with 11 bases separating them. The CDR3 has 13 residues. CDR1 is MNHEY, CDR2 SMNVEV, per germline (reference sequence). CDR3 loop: CASSSRRGGELFF. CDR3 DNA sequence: TGTGCCAGCAGTTCCCGTCGGGGAGGGGAGCTGTTTTTT.

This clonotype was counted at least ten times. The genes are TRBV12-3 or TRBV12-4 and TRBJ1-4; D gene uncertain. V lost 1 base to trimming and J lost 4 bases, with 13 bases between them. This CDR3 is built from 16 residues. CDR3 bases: TGTGCCAGCAGTTTAGGAGGGAGCCGCCGTAATGAAAAACTGTTTTTT. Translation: CASSLGGSRRNEKLFF.

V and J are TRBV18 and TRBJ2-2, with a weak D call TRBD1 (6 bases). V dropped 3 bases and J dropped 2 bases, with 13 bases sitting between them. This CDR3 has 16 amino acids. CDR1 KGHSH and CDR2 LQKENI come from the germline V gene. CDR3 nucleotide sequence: TGTGCCAGCTCACCTCCGGGACAACTAAACACCGGGGAGCTGTTTTTT. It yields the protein CASSPPGQLNTGELFF.

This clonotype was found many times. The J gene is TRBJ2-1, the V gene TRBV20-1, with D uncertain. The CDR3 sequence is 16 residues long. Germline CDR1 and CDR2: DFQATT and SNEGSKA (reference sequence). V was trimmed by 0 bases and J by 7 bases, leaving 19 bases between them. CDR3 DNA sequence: TGCAGTGCTAGAGATGCAGGCAGGCCGCGAGGTAATGAGCAGTTCTTC. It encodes CSARDAGRPRGNEQFF.

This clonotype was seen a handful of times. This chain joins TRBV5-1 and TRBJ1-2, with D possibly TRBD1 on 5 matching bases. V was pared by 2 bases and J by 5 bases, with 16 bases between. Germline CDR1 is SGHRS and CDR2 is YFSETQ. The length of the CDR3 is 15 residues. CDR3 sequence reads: CASSFRGGDGYGYTF. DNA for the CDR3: TGCGCCAGCAGCTTTAGGGGCGGGGATGGATATGGCTACACCTTC.

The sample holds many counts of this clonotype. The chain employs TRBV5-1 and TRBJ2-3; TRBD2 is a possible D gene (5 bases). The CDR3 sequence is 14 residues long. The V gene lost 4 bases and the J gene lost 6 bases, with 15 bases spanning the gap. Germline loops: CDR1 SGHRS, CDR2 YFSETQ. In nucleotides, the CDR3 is TGCGCCAGCAGCCCCACCGGAGGTGGGGATACGCAGTATTTT. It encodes CASSPTGGGDTQYF. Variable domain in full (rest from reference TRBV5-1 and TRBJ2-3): KAGVTQTPRYLIKTRGQQVTLSCSPISGHRSVSWYQQTPGQGLQFLFEYFSETQRNKGNFPGRFSGRQFSNSRSEMNVSTLELGDSALYLCASSPTGGGDTQYFGPGTRLTVL.

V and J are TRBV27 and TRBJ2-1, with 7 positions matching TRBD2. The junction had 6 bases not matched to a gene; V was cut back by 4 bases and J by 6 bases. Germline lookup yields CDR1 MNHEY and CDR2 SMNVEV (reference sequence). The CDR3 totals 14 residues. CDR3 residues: CASSSRLAVNEQFF. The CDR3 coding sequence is TGTGCCAGCAGTTCGCGTCTAGCGGTCAATGAGCAGTTCTTC.

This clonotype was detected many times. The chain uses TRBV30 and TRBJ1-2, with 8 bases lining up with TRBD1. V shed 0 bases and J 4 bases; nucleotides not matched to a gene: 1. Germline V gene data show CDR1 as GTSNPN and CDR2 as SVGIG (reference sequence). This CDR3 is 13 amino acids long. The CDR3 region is CAWSVGQGYGYTF. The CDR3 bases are TGTGCCTGGAGTGTCGGACAGGGCTATGGCTACACCTTC.